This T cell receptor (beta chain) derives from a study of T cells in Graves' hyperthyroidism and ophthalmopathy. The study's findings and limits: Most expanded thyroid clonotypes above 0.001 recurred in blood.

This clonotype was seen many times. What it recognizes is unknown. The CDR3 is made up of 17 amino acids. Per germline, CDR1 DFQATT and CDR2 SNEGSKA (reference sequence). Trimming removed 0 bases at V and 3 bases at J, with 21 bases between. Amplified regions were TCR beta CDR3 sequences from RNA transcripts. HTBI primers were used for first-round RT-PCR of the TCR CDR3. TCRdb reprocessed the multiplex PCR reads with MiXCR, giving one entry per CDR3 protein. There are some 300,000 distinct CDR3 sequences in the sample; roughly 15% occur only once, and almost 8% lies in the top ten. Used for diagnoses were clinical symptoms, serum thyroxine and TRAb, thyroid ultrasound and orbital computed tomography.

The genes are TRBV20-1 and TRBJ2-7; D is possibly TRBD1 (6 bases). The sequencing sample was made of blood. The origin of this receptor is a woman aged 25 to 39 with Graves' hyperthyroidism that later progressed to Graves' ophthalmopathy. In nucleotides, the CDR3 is TGCAGTGCTAGAGATCGAAGGGCAGGGGTTGGAGTCTACGAGCAGTACTTC. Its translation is CSARDRRAGVGVYEQYF.